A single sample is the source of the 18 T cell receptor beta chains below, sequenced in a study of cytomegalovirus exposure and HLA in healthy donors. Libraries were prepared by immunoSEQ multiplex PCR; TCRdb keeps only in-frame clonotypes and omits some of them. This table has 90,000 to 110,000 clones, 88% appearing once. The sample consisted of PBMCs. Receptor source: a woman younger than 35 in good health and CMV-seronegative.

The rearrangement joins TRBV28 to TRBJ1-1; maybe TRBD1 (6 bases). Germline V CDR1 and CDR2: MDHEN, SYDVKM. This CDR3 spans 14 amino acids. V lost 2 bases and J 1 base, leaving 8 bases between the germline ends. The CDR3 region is CASSLRGQNTEAFF. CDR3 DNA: TGTGCCAGCAGTTTAAGGGGACAGAACACTGAAGCTTTCTTT.

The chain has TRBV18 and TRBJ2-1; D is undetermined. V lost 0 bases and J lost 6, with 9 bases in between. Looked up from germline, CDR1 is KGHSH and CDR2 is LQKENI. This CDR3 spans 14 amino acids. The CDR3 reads CASSPPNHGNEQFF. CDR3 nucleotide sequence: TGTGCCAGCTCACCACCGAATCACGGCAATGAGCAGTTCTTC. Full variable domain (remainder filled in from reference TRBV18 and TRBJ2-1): NAGVMQNPRHLVRRRGQEARLRCSPMKGHSHVYWYRQLPEEGLKFMVYLQKENIIDESGMPKERFSAEFPKEGPSILRIQQVVRGDSAAYFCASSPPNHGNEQFFGPGTRLTVL.

The CDR3, as DNA: TGTGCCAGCAGCTTGGTCAGGACTAGCGGGGGGGGCACAGATACGCAGTATTTT. Translating it yields CASSLVRTSGGGTDTQYF. The chain carries TRBV5-4 and TRBJ2-3; 15 bases are a match to TRBD2. V lost 0 bases to trimming and J lost 1 base; unmatched junction nucleotides: 3. The CDR3 contains 18 residues. In germline, CDR1 is SGHNT, CDR2 YYREEE (reference sequence).

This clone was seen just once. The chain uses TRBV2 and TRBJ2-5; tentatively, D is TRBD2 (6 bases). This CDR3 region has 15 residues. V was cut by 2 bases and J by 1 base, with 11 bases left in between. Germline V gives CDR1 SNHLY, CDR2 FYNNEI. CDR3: CASSERASVQETQYF. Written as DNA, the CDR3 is TGTGCCAGCAGTGAAAGGGCTAGCGTCCAAGAGACCCAGTACTTC.

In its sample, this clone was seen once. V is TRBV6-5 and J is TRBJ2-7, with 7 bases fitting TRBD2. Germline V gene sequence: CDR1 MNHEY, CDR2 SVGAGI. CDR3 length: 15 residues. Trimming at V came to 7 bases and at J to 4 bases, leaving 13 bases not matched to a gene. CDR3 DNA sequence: TGTGCCAGCACAAAAGGGGCGGGGGATTGGTACGAGCAGTACTTC. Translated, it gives CASTKGAGDWYEQYF.

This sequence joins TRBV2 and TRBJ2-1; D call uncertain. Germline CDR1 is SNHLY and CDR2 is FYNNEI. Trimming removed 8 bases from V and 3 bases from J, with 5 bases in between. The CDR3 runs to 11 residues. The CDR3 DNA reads TGTGCCAGCGGCAACTACAATGAGCAGTTCTTC. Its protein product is CASGNYNEQFF.

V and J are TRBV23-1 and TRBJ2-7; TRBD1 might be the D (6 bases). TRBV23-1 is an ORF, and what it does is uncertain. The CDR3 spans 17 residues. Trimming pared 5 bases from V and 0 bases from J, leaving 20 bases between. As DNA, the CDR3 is TGCGCCAGCAGTAGATTGGGGGCCAGGGATTTCTCCTACGAGCAGTACTTC. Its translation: CASSRLGARDFSYEQYF.

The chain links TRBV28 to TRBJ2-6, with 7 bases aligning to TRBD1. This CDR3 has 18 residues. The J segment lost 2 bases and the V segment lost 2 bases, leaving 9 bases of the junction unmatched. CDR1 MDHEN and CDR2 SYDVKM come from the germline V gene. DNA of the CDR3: TGTGCCAGCAGTTTAATGGGCACCACAGGGGCTGGGGCCAACGTCCTGACTTTC. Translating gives CASSLMGTTGAGANVLTF. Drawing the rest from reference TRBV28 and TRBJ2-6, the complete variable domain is DVKVTQSSRYLVKRTGEKVFLECVQDMDHENMFWYRQDPGLGLRLIYFSYDVKMKEKGDIPEGYSVSREKKERFSLILESASTNQTSMYLCASSLMGTTGAGANVLTFGAGSRLTVL.

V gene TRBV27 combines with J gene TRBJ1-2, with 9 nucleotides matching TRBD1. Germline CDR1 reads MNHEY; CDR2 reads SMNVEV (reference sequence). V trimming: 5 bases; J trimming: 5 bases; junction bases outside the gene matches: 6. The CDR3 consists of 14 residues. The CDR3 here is CASSEDRGAYGYTF. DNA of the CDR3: TGTGCCAGCAGTGAGGACAGGGGCGCGTATGGCTACACCTTC.

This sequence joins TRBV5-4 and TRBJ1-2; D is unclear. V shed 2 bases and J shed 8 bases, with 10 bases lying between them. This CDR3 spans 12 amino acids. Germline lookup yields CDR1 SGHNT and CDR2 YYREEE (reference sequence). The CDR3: CASSFRLEGYTF. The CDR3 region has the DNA TGTGCCAGCAGCTTCAGGCTCGAGGGCTACACCTTC.

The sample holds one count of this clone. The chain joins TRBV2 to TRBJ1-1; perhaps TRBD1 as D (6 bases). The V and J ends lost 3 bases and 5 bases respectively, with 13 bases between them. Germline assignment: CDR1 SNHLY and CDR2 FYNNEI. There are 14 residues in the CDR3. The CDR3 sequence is CASSEAGEGTEAFF. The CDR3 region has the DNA TGTGCCAGCAGTGAGGCAGGGGAGGGGACTGAAGCTTTCTTT.

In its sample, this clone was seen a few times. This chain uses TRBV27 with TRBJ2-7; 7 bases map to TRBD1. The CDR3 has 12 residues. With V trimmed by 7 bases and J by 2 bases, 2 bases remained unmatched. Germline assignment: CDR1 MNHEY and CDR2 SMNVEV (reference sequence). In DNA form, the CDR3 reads TGTGCCAGCACCACAGGGGCCTACGAGCAGTACTTC. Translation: CASTTGAYEQYF.

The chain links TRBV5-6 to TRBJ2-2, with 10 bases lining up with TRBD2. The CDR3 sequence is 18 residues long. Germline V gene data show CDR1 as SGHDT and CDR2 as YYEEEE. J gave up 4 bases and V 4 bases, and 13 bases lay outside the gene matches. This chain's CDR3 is CASSQPSLAGALTGELFF. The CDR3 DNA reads TGTGCCAGCAGCCAACCATCTCTAGCGGGGGCCCTCACCGGGGAGCTGTTTTTT.

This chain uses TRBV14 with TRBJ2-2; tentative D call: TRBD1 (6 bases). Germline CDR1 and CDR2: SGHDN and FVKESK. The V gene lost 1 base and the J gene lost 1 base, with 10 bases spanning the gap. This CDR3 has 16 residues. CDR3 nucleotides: TGTGCCAGCAGCCAAGCACTAGGGGGGAACACCGGGGAGCTGTTTTTT. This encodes CASSQALGGNTGELFF.

CDR3 in amino acids: CSAYSYGYTF. The DNA for the CDR3 is TGCAGTGCTTACAGCTATGGCTACACCTTC. The J gene is TRBJ1-2, the V gene TRBV20-1; no clear D gene. The CDR3 is 10 residues long. The ends were cut back, 5 bases at V and 4 bases at J, with 5 bases in the middle. Germline lookup yields CDR1 DFQATT and CDR2 SNEGSKA (reference sequence).

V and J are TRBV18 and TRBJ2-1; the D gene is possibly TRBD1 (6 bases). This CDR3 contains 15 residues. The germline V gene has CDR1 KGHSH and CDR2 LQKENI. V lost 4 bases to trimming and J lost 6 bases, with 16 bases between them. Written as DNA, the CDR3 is TGTGCCAGCTCACTAAACCTAGGGGGTGGCAATGAGCAGTTCTTC. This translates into CASSLNLGGGNEQFF. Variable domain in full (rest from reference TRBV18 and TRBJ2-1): NAGVMQNPRHLVRRRGQEARLRCSPMKGHSHVYWYRQLPEEGLKFMVYLQKENIIDESGMPKERFSAEFPKEGPSILRIQQVVRGDSAAYFCASSLNLGGGNEQFFGPGTRLTVL.

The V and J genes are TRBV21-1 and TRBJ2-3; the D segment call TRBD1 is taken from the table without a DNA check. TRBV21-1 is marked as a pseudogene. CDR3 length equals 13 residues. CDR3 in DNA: TGTGCCAGCAGCCTCGGACAGGAAGATACGCAGTATTTT. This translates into CASSLGQEDTQYF.

The CDR3 bases are TGTGCCACCGGGACAGTAATTGGGGGGGAGCTGTTTTTT. It codes for CATGTVIGGELFF. This rearrangement joins TRBV19 to TRBJ2-2, with 7 bases identical to TRBD1. V was pared by 10 bases and J by 8 bases, with 10 bases of the junction left unmatched. This CDR3 is built from 13 residues. The germline CDR1 and CDR2 sequences are LNHDA and SQIVND (reference sequence). The whole variable domain, remainder taken from reference TRBV19 and TRBJ2-2, is DGGITQSPKYLFRKEGQNVTLSCEQNLNHDAMYWYRQDPGQGLRLIYYSQIVNDFQKGDIAEGYSVSREKKESFPLTVTSAQKNPTAFYLCATGTVIGGELFFGEGSRLTVL.